This paragraph reports one T cell receptor beta chain. Its antigen remains unidentified. This CDR3 region has 15 residues. Germline lookup yields CDR1 MNHEY and CDR2 SMNVEV (reference sequence). The ends lost 5 bases at V and 3 bases at J; junction bases unmatched: 9. This entry is derived from a study of lymphopenia after photon versus proton radiotherapy. Overall study findings and caveats: Proton therapy kept repertoires fairly stable, unlike photons, which gained effector/memory cells. Post-nadir TCR diversity decline inversely tracked overall survival among those who died. After lymphocyte nadir, photon-treated repertoires showed oligoclonal expansion, especially CD8+ Temra.

Produced via immunoSEQ multiplex PCR; TCRdb's table is partial and in-frame only. This sample has 8,000 or so clones; 81% occur once, and the top ten carry 51%. The receptor was isolated from a man between 25 and 39 years old with gastric cancer. The J gene is TRBJ1-1, the V gene TRBV27, with 7 bases that match TRBD1. Specimen: peripheral blood, collected from a patient treated with photon-based radiotherapy. CDR3 protein: CASSPYRDRHTEAFF. For the CDR3, the DNA is TGTGCCAGCAGTCCATACCGGGACAGACACACTGAAGCTTTCTTT.